This T cell receptor beta chain was found in a study of cytomegalovirus exposure and HLA in healthy donors. On this clone: Its antigen is not known.

The study ran its PCR with 60 Vbeta and 13 Jbeta primers. Methods used by the authors: Approximately 9.9 million shared chains were among the roughly 80 million unique TCR beta chains that a later analysis counted. Assay: immunoSEQ multiplex PCR; the TCRdb copy retains only in-frame clones and omits some. D and trimming were read from the DNA, whereas the V and J calls and clone size are those reported in that table. Seen here are some 130,000 clones, about three quarters observed once, and the top ten hold about 2.7%. V lost 3 bases and J lost 3; bases outside the gene matches: 8. The CDR3 has 15 amino acids. Germline V gives CDR1 SGHRS, CDR2 YFSETQ. General study points: Among donors in an Asian-associated ancestry cluster, a later analysis reportedly found fewer N-insertions than the roughly 700-donor mean. A later analysis associated 16,951 TCR beta sequences with HLA alleles at a 0.05 false discovery rate.

This TCR came from a woman aged 55 to 70 in good health and CMV-seropositive. V and J are TRBV5-1 and TRBJ1-1; TRBD1 matches 7 bases. The sample taken for sequencing was PBMCs. The CDR3 nucleotides are TGCGCCAGCAGCTACCCCGACAGGGAGTACACTGAAGCTTTCTTT. This codes for CASSYPDREYTEAFF.